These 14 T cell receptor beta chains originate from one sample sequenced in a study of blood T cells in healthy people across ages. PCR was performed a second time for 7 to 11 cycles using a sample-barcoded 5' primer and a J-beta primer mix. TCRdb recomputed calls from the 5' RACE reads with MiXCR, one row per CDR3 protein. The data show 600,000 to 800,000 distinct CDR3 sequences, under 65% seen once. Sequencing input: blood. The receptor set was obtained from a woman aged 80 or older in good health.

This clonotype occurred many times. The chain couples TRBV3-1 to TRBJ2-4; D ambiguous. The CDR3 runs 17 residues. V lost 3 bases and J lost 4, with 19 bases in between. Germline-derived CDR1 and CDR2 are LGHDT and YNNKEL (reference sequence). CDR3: CASSQSRPPLSKNIQYF. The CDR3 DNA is TGTGCCAGCAGCCAGAGCCGGCCCCCGTTGTCTAAAAACATTCAGTACTTC. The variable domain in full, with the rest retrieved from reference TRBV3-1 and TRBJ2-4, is DTAVSQTPKYLVTQMGNDKSIKCEQNLGHDTMYWYKQDSKKFLKIMFSYNNKELIINETVPNRFSPKSPDKAHLNLHINSLELGDSAVYFCASSQSRPPLSKNIQYFGAGTRLSVL.

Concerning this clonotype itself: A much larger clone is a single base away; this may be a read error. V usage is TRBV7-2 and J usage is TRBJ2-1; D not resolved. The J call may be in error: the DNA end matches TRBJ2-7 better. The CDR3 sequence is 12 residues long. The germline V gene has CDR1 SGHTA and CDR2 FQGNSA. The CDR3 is CASSTTFCEQYF. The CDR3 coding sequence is TGTGCCAGCAGCACCACCTTCTGCGAGCAGTACTTC.

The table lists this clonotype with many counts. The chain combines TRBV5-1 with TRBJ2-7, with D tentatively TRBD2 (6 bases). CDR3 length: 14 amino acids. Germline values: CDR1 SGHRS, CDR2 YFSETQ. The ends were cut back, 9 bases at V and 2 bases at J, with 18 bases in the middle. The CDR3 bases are TGCGCCACCAGACCGGGACTTGAACCCTACGAGCAGTACTTC. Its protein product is CATRPGLEPYEQYF. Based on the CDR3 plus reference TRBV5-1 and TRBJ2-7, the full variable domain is KAGVTQTPRYLIKTRGQQVTLSCSPISGHRSVSWYQQTPGQGLQFLFEYFSETQRNKGNFPGRFSGRQFSNSRSEMNVSTLELGDSALYLCATRPGLEPYEQYFGPGTRLTVT.

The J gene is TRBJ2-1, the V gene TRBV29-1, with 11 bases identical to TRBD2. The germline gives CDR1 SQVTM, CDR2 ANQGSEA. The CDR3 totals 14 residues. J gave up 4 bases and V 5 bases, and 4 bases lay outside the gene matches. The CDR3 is CSVTSGSQYNEQFF. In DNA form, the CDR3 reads TGCAGCGTTACTAGCGGGAGTCAGTACAATGAGCAGTTCTTC.

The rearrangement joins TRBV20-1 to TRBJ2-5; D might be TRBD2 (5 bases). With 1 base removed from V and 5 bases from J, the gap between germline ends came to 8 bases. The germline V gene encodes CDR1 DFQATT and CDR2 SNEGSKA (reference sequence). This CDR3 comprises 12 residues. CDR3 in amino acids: CSARGLLETQYF. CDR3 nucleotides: TGCAGTGCTAGAGGACTATTGGAGACCCAGTACTTC.

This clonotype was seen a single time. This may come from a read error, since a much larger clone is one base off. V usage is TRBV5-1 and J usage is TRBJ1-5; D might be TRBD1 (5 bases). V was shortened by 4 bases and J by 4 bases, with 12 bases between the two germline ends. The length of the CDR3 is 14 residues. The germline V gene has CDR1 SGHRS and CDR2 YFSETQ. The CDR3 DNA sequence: TGCGCCAGCAGCCCCCGGGGGTTTAATCAGCCCCAGCATTTT. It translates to CASSPRGFNQPQHF.

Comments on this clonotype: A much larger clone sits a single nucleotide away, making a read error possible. The CDR3 region is CASSLASHEQYF. The DNA of the CDR3 is TGTGCCAGCAGCTTGGCCAGCCATGAGCAGTACTTC. The gene calls are TRBV5-6 and TRBJ2-1; D is unresolved. The assigned J gene may be wrong: the sequence end matches TRBJ2-7 better. Per the germline V gene, CDR1 is SGHDT and CDR2 is YYEEEE. The CDR3 totals 12 residues.

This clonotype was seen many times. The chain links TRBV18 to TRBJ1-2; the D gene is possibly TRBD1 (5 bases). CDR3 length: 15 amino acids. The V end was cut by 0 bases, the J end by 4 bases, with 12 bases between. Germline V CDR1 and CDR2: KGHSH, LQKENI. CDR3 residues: CASSPPGRGSYGYTF. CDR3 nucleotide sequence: TGTGCCAGCTCACCACCCGGGCGGGGGTCCTATGGCTACACCTTC.

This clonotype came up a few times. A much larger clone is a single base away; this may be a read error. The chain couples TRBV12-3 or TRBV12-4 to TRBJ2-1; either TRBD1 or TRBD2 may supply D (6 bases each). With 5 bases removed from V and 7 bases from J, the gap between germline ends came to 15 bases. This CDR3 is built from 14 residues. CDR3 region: CASSVSRGRNEQFF. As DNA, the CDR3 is TGTGCCAGCAGTGTATCTCGGGGGCGTAATGAGCAGTTCTTC.

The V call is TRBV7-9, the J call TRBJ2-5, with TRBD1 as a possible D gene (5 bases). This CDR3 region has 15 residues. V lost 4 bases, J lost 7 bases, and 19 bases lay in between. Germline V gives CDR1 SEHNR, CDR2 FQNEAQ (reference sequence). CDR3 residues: CASSSPDIGVGTQYF. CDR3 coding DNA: TGTGCCAGCAGCTCCCCTGACATAGGGGTGGGGACCCAGTACTTC.

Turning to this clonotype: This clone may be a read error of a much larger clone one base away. CDR3 residues: CASSTLPSLSFTKQYF. The DNA for the CDR3 is TGCGCCAGCAGCACCCTCCCCTCATTATCGTTTACCAAGCAGTACTTC. The chain employs TRBV5-1 and TRBJ2-5; no clear D. Germline V gene sequence: CDR1 SGHRS, CDR2 YFSETQ. This CDR3 contains 16 residues. Trimming left V 4 bases short and J 11 bases short, with 27 bases between. The variable domain in full, completed from reference TRBV5-1 and TRBJ2-5, reads KAGVTQTPRYLIKTRGQQVTLSCSPISGHRSVSWYQQTPGQGLQFLFEYFSETQRNKGNFPGRFSGRQFSNSRSEMNVSTLELGDSALYLCASSTLPSLSFTKQYFGPGTRLLVL.

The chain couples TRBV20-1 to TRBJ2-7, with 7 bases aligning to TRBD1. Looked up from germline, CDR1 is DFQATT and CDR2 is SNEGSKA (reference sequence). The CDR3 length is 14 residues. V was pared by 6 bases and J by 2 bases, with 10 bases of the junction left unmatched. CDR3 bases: TGCAGTGCAAGGGACAGAAAGCCGCCCTACGAGCAGTACTTC. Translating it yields CSARDRKPPYEQYF.

DNA of the CDR3: TGCAGTGCTAGAGTTGGGACGGGGAACAATCAGCCCCAGCATTTT. This gives the protein CSARVGTGNNQPQHF. The chain uses TRBV20-1 and TRBJ1-5; a weak D match, TRBD1 (5 bases). The V and J ends lost 1 base and 3 bases respectively, with 13 bases between them. The CDR3 length is 15 residues. The germline CDR1 and CDR2 sequences are DFQATT and SNEGSKA (reference sequence).

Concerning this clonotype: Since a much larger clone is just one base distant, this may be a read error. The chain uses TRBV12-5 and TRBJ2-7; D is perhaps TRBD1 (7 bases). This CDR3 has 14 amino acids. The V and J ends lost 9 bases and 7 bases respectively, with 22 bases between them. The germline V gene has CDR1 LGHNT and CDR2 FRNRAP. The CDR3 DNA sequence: TGTGCTAGCTCCGTGGAGGGGGCTTACAATGAGCAGTACTTC. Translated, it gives CASSVEGAYNEQYF.